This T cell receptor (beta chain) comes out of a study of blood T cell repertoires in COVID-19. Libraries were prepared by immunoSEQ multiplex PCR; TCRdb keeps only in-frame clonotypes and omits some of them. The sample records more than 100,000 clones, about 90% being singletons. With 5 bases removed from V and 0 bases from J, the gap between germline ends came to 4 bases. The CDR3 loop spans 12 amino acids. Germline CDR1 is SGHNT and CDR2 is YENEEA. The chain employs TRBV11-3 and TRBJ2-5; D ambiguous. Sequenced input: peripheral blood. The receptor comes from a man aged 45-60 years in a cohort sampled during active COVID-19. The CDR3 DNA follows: TGTGCCAGCAGCCCCGACCAAGAGACCCAGTACTTC. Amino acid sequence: CASSPDQETQYF.